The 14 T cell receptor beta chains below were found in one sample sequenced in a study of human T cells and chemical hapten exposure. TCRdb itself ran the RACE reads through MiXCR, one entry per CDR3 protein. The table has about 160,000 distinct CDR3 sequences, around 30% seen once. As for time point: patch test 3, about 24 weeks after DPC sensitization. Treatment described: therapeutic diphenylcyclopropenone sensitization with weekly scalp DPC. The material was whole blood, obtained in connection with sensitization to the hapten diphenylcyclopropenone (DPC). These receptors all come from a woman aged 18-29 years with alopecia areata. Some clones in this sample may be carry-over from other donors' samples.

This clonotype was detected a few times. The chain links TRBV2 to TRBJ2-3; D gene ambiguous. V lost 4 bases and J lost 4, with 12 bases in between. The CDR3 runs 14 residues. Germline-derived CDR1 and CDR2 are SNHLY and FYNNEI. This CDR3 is CASSAFSGPDTQYF. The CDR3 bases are TGTGCCAGCAGTGCTTTCAGTGGACCAGATACGCAGTATTTT.

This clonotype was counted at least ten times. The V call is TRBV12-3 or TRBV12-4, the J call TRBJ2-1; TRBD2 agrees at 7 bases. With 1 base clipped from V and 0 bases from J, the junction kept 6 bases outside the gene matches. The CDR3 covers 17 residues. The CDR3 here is CASSLGGRAHSYNEQFF. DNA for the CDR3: TGTGCCAGCAGTTTAGGAGGGAGGGCCCACTCCTACAATGAGCAGTTCTTC.

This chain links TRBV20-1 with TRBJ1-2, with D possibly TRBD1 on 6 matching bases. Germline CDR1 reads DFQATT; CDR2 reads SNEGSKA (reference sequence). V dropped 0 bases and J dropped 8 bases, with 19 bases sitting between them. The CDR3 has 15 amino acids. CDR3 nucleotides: TGCAGTGCTAGAGAAAAAGGCACAGGGCTGCGGGGCTACACCTTC. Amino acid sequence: CSAREKGTGLRGYTF.

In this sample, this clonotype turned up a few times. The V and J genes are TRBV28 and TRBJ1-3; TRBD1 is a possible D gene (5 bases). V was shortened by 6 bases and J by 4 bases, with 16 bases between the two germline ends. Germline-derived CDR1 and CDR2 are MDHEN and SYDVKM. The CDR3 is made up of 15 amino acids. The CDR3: CASSLDQGRGNTIYF. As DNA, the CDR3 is TGTGCCAGCAGCCTCGATCAGGGACGCGGAAACACCATATATTTT.

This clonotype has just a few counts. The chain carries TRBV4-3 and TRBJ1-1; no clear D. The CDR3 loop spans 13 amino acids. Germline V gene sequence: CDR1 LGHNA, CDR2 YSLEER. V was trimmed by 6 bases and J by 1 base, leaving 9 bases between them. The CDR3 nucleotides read TGCGCCAGCAGAGGAGTTGGGAACACTGAAGCTTTCTTT. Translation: CASRGVGNTEAFF.

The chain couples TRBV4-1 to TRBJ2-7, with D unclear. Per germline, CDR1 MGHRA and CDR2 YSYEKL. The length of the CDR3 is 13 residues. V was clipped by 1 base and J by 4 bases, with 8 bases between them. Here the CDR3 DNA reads TGCGCCAGCAGCCAAGGTTTTGGATACGAGCAGTACTTC. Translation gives CASSQGFGYEQYF.

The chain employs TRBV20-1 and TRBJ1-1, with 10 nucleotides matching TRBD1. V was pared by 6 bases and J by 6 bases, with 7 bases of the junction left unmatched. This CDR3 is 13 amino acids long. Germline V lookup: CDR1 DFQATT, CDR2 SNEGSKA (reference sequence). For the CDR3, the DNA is TGCAGTGCGGAGACAGGGGGCTATTCTGAAGCTTTCTTT. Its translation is CSAETGGYSEAFF.

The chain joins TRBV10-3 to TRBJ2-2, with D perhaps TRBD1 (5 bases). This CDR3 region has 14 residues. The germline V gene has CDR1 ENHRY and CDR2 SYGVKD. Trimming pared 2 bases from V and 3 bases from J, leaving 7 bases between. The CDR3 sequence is CAISEGQYTGELFF. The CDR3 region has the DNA TGTGCCATCAGTGAGGGACAATACACCGGGGAGCTGTTTTTT.

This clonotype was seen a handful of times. The CDR3 region has the DNA TGTGCCAGCGCGCCGCAGGGGAACTATGGCTACACCTTC. Protein sequence: CASAPQGNYGYTF. This chain joins TRBV18 and TRBJ1-2; perhaps TRBD1 as D (6 bases). The CDR3 consists of 13 residues. Trimming removed 8 bases at V and 2 bases at J, with 12 bases between. The germline V gene encodes CDR1 KGHSH and CDR2 LQKENI.

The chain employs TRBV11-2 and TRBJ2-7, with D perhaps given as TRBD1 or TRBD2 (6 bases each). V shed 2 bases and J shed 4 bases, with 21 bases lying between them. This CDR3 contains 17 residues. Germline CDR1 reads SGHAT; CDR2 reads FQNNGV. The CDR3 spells CASSLKGGRVPSYEQYF. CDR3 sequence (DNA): TGTGCCAGCAGCTTAAAGGGGGGCAGGGTACCCTCTTACGAGCAGTACTTC.

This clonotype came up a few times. CDR3 sequence: CASSYGEAGGELFF. In nucleotides, the CDR3 is TGTGCCAGCAGTTACGGAGAGGCGGGCGGGGAGCTGTTTTTT. The chain carries TRBV6-2 or TRBV6-3 and TRBJ2-2; D might be TRBD2 (5 bases). The CDR3 sequence is 14 residues long. The germline V gene encodes CDR1 MNHEY and CDR2 SVGEGT. V was shortened by 2 bases and J by 7 bases, with 11 bases between the two germline ends.

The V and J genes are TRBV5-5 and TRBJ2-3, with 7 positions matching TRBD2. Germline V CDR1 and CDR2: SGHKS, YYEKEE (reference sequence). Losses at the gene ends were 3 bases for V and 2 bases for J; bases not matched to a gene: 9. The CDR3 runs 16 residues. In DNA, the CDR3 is TGTGCCAGCAGCTGGGAGTGGGGGAGGGCCACAGATACGCAGTATTTT. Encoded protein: CASSWEWGRATDTQYF. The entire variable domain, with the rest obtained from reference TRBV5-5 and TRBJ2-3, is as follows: DAGVTQSPTHLIKTRGQQVTLRCSPISGHKSVSWYQQVLGQGPQFIFQYYEKEERGRGNFPDRFSARQFPNYSSELNVNALLLGDSALYLCASSWEWGRATDTQYFGPGTRLTVL.

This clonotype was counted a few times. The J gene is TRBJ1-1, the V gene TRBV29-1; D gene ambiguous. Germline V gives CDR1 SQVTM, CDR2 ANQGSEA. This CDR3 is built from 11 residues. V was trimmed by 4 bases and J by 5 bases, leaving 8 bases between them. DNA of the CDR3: TGCAGCGTTGTCCCGGGAACTGAAGCTTTCTTT. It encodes CSVVPGTEAFF.

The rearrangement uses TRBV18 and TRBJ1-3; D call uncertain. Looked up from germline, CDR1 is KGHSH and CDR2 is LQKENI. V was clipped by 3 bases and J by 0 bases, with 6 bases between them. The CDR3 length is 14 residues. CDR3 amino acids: CASSPGVSGNTIYF. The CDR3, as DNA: TGTGCCAGCTCACCCGGCGTCTCTGGAAACACCATATATTTT.